The present T cell receptor beta chain was sequenced within a study of cytomegalovirus exposure and HLA in healthy donors. Study results and limitations: Later analysis revealed greater clonal expansion in HLA-associated TCR beta chains than in equally common others.

With regard to this clone: The target antigen is unknown.

Germline loops: CDR1 GTSNPN, CDR2 SVGIG (reference sequence). The CDR3 loop spans 12 amino acids. V lost 1 base and J 9 bases, leaving 13 bases between the germline ends. It was with 60 Vbeta and 13 Jbeta primers that the PCR ran. Repertoires were generated with immunoSEQ multiplex PCR, while TCRdb's copy carries only in-frame clones and drops some. The sample consists of 130,000 to 150,000 clones, about 73% of them appearing once. This receptor was taken from a man aged 40-50 years in good health and CMV-seropositive. The chain combines TRBV30 with TRBJ2-7; no clear D gene. Sequencing input: PBMCs. The CDR3 DNA sequence: TGTGCCTGGAGTGGCCCCGCCTATTTGCAGTACTTC. This gives the protein CAWSGPAYLQYF.